Sequencing of this T cell receptor (beta chain) was carried out in a study of T-cell reconstitution after alpha-beta-depleted transplantation in children. This clonotype turned up a few times. Antigen unknown. Study-wide points: The study traced high day-60 TCRbeta diversity in some patients to surviving recipient T cells and thymic progenitors.

The authors prepared the TCRbeta library with unique molecular identifiers. One entry per CDR3 protein, called by TCRdb with MiXCR from the PCR reads. The sample consists of approximately 520,000 distinct CDR3 sequences, approximately 10% of them appearing once. This clonotype was obtained from a female patient aged 2 to 10 who had a stem cell transplant for aplastic anemia, so the T cells may come from the graft donor. Material: PBMCs, mostly from graft donor cells, obtained 180 days after TCRalphabeta/CD19-depleted stem cell transplant.

The CDR3 loop reads CSARVAGSHEQYF. The CDR3 DNA sequence: TGCAGTGCTAGAGTGGCAGGGAGCCACGAGCAGTACTTC. The rearrangement uses TRBV20-1 and TRBJ2-7, with D perhaps matching TRBD1 or TRBD2 (5 bases each). The CDR3 sequence is 13 residues long. Germline CDR1 DFQATT, CDR2 SNEGSKA (reference sequence). Trimming removed 1 base from V and 5 bases from J, with 12 bases in between.